The sequence of this T cell receptor (beta chain) was determined in a study of OX40 agonist ivuxolimab in advanced cancers. This clone was seen a handful of times. Its target is unknown. General observations from the study: In the expanded peripheral T cells, antigen specificity was never determined.

The CDR3 contains 14 residues. Germline V CDR1 and CDR2: MNHNY, SVGAGI (reference sequence). Trimming took 2 bases from V and 10 from J, leaving 17 bases between them. Drawing of blood for sampling happened at baseline, at cycle 4 day 1, and at cycle 7 day 1. The assay was immunoSEQ multiplex PCR, and TCRdb's table has in-frame clones only and misses some. The repertoire has about 76,000 clones, approximately 84% of them found once; the top ten carry under 8.5%. J is TRBJ1-2 and V is TRBV6-6, with D perhaps TRBD1 (5 bases). The sequence was obtained from an adult with an advanced solid tumor such as melanoma, head and neck, liver or kidney cancer. Material: CD4+ or CD8+ T cells sorted from blood, obtained in a trial of the OX40 agonist ivuxolimab. Written as DNA, the CDR3 is TGTGCCAGCAGTTACGACGGGACGAGAAGTTTCTACACCTTC. Translating it yields CASSYDGTRSFYTF.